This record covers a single TCR beta chain. This clonotype was counted ten times or more. Its antigen is not yet known. No much larger clone is present one base from it, and per-base qualities are unavailable. From its cysteine to its phenylalanine, the CDR3 spans 16 amino acids. Only the CDR3 DNA stays, 48 bases, in frame from base 1. Taken from the germline V gene (reference sequence), the CDR1 and CDR2 loops are MNHEY and SMNVEV. The junction shows trimming of 3 bases on V and 3 bases on J, and the gene matches do not reach 5 bases of it. Amplification of TCR beta CDR3 regions was carried out from RNA transcripts. For the first round of RT-PCR on the TCR CDR3, the HTBI primer set was used together with the Qiagen OneStep RT-PCR kit. Libraries were constructed in a second round of multiplex PCR, after which size selection and purification were carried out. Libraries were sequenced paired-end with 100 bp reads on an Illumina HiSeq2000. Under the source paper's analysis protocol: SOAPnuke was used to process the raw data, with reads discarded if the reads contained adapters or uncalled bases, had a mean Phred below 15, or lacked an exact constant-primer or identifier match. COPE v1.2.5 was used to merge high-quality paired reads, and clonotypes were defined as unique nucleotide sequences. MiTCR v1.1 was used to align clonotypes to the IMGT TRBV, TRBD and TRBJ reference segments. Analysis was restricted to V-J combinations with a frequency above 0.0001, which covered about 99% of repertoires. A TCS score was defined as the ratio of F50 (clonal expansion) to E x V (chaos), with BLOSUM62-based TCRdist applied between CDR3 peptides within each V-J. Welch's t-statistics and random forest reduced just over 500 V-J features to roughly 13, which were used in a naive Bayes classifier (R e1071). TCRdb reprocessing: public reads trimmed at Q25 with fastp, clones called with MiXCR, in-frame beta chains kept. Merged by CDR3 protein, the rows form single entries marked with the most common genes and DNA. The V and J calls shown here were made by TCRdb, not taken from the authors' results. The sample contains 360,000 or so distinct CDR3 sequences, about a sixth of them found a single time. The ten largest clonotypes hold 15% to 17% of the sample.

Moderately to severely active disease, a Clinical Activity Score of at least 3, a NOSPECS grade of at least 4, and a duration under 3 months were present in ophthalmopathy patients. Exclusion was applied to patients with uncontrolled infections, other autoimmune diseases, pregnancy or lactation. Diagnoses relied on clinical symptoms, serum thyroxine and TRAb, thyroid ultrasound and orbital computed tomography. PBMCs were isolated from about 9.2 ml of fresh peripheral blood by Ficoll-Paque density gradient centrifugation. Trizol reagent was used to extract total RNA, and RNA quality was then checked on an Agilent 2100 Bioanalyzer. The data were obtained in a study of T cells in Graves' hyperthyroidism and ophthalmopathy (dated by TCRdb to between 2017 and 2020). At the level of the whole study: Peripheral blood was collected at initial diagnosis, before any treatment. TCR V-J signatures able to tell the groups apart were searched for in a discovery cohort of approximately 95 patients, of whom approximately 40 had Graves' ophthalmopathy and under 65 had stable Graves' hyperthyroidism. Whether ophthalmopathy could be predicted prospectively was tested in an independent validation cohort made up of 18 to 20 hyperthyroidism patients plus 17 patients who later progressed to ophthalmopathy. The 75 to 100 discovery patients were randomly split 7:3 into training and test sets. In six Graves' hyperthyroidism patients, the study also compared T-cell repertoires from thyroid tissue with T-cell repertoires from blood. Following sampling, methimazole starting at 30 mg daily was given to hyperthyroidism patients, and high-dose intravenous methylprednisolone was given to ophthalmopathy patients. The paper reports TCR Vbeta CDR3 sequencing of some 140 peripheral blood samples: some 41 ophthalmopathy, under 80 hyperthyroidism and about 17 progressor patients. General study outcomes and caveats: A 13 V-J signature model separated ophthalmopathy from stable hyperthyroidism, with approximately 87% sensitivity and roughly 84% specificity in cross-validation and 80%/75% in testing. No statistical method was used to set the sample size in advance, and investigators knew the group allocation. In validation, the model predicted progression to ophthalmopathy with just under 71% sensitivity and around 72% specificity, a median of around 6.6 months before onset. Most expanded thyroid clonotypes (frequency above 0.001) were also detected in blood, suggesting blood repertoires may reflect thyroid immune responses.

Material: blood. The clonotype originates from a woman between 40 and 50 years old with Graves' ophthalmopathy. This receptor chain uses TRBV27 and TRBJ2-2, with 9 bases aligning to TRBD2. The DNA sequence is as follows: TGTGCCAGCAGTTTGGGGGCGGGAGGGTACACCGGGGAGCTGTTTTTT. Translated, this is CASSLGAGGYTGELFF.